The TCR beta chain described here comes from a study of blood T cell repertoires in COVID-19. Study summary: The United States, Italy and Spain were the sources of the acute and convalescent COVID-19 samples. Sources were T cells, B-cell-depleted T cells, or PBMCs; the material itself was cDNA or gDNA.

Per the original methods: Amplification from reference gene primers served as the basis for estimated nucleated cell counts. The protocol was immunoSEQ multiplex PCR, while the TCRdb copy is restricted to in-frame clones and leaves out a portion. V and J calls plus clone size are reproduced from that table; the DNA served to infer D and trimming. This table holds about 80,000 clones, roughly four fifths found once. Per the germline V gene, CDR1 is SGHTA and CDR2 is FQGTGA. The V and J ends lost 5 bases and 5 bases, in that order; junction bases with no gene match: 15. The CDR3 contains 17 residues. This clone showed up just once.

Sequenced input: peripheral blood. The receptor's source is a man aged 65-85 years with active or convalescent COVID-19. V and J are TRBV7-3 and TRBJ1-5; 7 positions match TRBD1. CDR3 bases: TGTGCCAGCAGCCCCCGAGGTAAGGGGGCTAGGGATCAGCCCCAGCATTTT. Its translation: CASSPRGKGARDQPQHF.